The present T cell receptor beta chain was sequenced within a study of Ad26.COV2.S vaccination and SARS-CoV-2 variants. Sequencing was performed with immunoSEQ multiplex PCR; in TCRdb, only in-frame clones are kept and a portion is missing. The table records over 400,000 clones, about 90% of them present only once. This CDR3 is built from 16 residues. Germline CDR1 is MNHEY and CDR2 is SMNVEV (reference sequence). V lost 5 bases to trimming and J lost 2 bases, with 16 bases between them. Described treatment: some 20 received Ad26.COV2.S at low or high dose, single or two shots; several received placebo; per-sample allocation not given. Repertoires come from day 63 after the first vaccine or placebo injection. At a Boston site, the person donating was an adult of 18-55 years.

The clonotype was recovered from a person between 18 and 65 years old who received the Ad26.COV2.S COVID-19 vaccine or a placebo. The chain employs TRBV27 and TRBJ2-4; D gene uncertain. The source material was peripheral blood, sampled in a trial of Ad26.COV2.S vaccine versus placebo. CDR3 amino acids: CASSPSYRVTKNIQYF. CDR3 sequence (DNA): TGTGCCAGCAGTCCATCTTACCGGGTGACCAAAAACATTCAGTACTTC.